The clone carrying this TCR beta chain was recorded at least ten times. As yet, its antigen is unknown. In patients aged 18 to 65, hyperthyroidism was newly diagnosed, with duration under 2 months. Every diagnosis used clinical symptoms, serum thyroxine and TRAb, thyroid ultrasound and orbital computed tomography. Fresh 10 ml peripheral blood yielded PBMCs. The CDR3 length is 15 residues. Germline V CDR1 and CDR2: SGHTS, YDEGEE. Trimming removed 3 bases from V and 0 bases from J; junction bases left unmatched: 5. This specimen belongs to a study of T cells in Graves' hyperthyroidism and ophthalmopathy. The source material, RNA transcripts, was used to amplify TCR beta CDR3 regions. In the first-round RT-PCR of the TCR CDR3, the HTBI primer set was used. TCRdb processed the multiplex PCR reads anew with MiXCR; each CDR3 protein has one entry. Among some 370,000 distinct CDR3 sequences listed, 17% were seen once.

Overall study results and limits: Onset of ophthalmopathy came a median roughly 6.5 months after the model predicted it.

The chain combines TRBV5-8 with TRBJ2-5; 7 nucleotides line up with TRBD1. This clonotype was sampled from a woman between 25 and 40 years old with Graves' hyperthyroidism that later progressed to Graves' ophthalmopathy. Material for sequencing was blood. In DNA form, the CDR3 reads TGTGCCAGCAGCTCCGGGACAGCCAACCAAGAGACCCAGTACTTC. Encoded protein: CASSSGTANQETQYF. Looking up the rest from reference TRBV5-8 and TRBJ2-5 gives the full variable domain: EAGVTQSPTHLIKTRGQQATLRCSPISGHTSVYWYQQALGLGLQFLLWYDEGEERNRGNFPPRFSGRQFPNYSSELNVNALELEDSALYLCASSSGTANQETQYFGPGTRLLVL.